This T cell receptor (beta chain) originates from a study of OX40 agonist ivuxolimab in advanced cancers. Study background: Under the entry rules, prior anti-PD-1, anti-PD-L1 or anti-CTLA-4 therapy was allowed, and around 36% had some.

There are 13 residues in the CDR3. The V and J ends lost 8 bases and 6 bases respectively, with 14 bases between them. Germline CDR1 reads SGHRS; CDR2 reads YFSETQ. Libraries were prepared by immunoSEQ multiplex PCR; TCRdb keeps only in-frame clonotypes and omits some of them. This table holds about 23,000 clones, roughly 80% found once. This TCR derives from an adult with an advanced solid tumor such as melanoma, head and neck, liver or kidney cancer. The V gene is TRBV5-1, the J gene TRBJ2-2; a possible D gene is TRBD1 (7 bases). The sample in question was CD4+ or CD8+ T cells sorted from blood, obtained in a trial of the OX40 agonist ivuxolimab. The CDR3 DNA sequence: TGCGCCAGTACAGGGGAGCGGGCCGGGGAGCTGTTTTTT. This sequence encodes CASTGERAGELFF.